This TCR beta chain is from a study of blood T cell repertoires in COVID-19. Trimming took off 6 bases at V and 4 bases at J, with 9 bases between the two ends. The germline V gene has CDR1 MNHEY and CDR2 SVGAGI. The CDR3 is 12 amino acids. Data came from immunoSEQ multiplex PCR; TCRdb stores just in-frame clones and leaves some out. The table includes hundreds of thousands of clones, around 90% detected once. Sequencing was carried out using peripheral blood. This receptor was taken from a man aged 60 to 69 who had recovered from COVID-19. V is TRBV6-5 and J is TRBJ1-2; the D is unclear. The CDR3 sequence: CASSVWSYGYTF. The CDR3 DNA sequence: TGTGCCAGCAGCGTATGGAGCTATGGCTACACCTTC.